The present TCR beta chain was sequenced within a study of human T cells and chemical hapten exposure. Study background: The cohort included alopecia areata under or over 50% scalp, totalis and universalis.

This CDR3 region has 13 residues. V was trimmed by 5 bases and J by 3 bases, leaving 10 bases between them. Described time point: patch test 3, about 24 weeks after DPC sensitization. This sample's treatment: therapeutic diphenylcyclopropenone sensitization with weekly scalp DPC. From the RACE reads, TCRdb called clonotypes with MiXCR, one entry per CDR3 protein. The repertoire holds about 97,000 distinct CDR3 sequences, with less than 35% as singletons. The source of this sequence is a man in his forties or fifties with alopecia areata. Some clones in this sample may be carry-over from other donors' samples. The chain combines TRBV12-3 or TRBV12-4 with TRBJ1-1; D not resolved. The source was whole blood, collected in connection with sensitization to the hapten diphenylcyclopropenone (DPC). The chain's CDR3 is CASSLTSDTEAFF. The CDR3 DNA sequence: TGTGCCAGCAGTCTCACAAGTGACACTGAAGCTTTCTTT.